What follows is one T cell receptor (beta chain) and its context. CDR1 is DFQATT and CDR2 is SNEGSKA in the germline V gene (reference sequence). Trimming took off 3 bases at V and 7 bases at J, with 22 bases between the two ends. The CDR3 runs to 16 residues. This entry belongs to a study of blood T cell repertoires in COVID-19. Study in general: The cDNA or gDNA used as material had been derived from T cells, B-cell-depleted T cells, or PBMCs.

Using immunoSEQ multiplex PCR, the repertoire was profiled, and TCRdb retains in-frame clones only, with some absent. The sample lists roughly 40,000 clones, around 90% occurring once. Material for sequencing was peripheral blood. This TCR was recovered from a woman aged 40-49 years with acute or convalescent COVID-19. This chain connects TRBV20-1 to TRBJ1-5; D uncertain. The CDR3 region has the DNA TGCAGTGCTAGTCTTTCGCGGCCGACCCCGGGACAGCCCCAGCATTTT. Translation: CSASLSRPTPGQPQHF.